This TCR beta chain emerged from a study of T cell changes during pregnancy in multiple sclerosis. Profiled with immunoSEQ multiplex PCR; TCRdb holds only in-frame clones, not every one. This table holds 60,000 or so clones, about 90% found once. This clone appeared a single time. J gave up 4 bases and V 0 bases, and 5 bases lay outside the gene matches. The CDR3 contains 15 residues. The germline V gene encodes CDR1 ENHRY and CDR2 SYGVKD. The receptor's source is a female donor in good health, enrolled as a control in a pregnancy study. The chain recombines TRBV10-3 with TRBJ2-5, with 7 positions matching TRBD1. Source: peripheral blood, taken in the second trimester of pregnancy. Here the CDR3 reads CAISESTGRPETQYF. As DNA, the CDR3 is TGTGCCATCAGTGAGTCGACAGGGAGACCAGAGACCCAGTACTTC.